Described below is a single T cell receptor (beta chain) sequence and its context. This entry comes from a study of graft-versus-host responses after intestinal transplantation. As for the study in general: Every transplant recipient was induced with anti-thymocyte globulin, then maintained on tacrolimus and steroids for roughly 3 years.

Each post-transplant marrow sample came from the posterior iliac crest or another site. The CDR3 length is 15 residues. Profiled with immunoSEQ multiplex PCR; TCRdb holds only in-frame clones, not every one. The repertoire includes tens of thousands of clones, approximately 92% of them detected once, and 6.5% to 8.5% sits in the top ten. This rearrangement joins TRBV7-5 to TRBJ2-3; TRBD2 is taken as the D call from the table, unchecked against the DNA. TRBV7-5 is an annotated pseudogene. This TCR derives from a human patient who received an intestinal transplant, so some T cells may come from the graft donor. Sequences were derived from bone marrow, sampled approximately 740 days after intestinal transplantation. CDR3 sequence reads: CVRSFERGATDTQYF. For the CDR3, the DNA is TGTGTCAGAAGCTTCGAGCGGGGAGCCACAGATACGCAGTATTTT.